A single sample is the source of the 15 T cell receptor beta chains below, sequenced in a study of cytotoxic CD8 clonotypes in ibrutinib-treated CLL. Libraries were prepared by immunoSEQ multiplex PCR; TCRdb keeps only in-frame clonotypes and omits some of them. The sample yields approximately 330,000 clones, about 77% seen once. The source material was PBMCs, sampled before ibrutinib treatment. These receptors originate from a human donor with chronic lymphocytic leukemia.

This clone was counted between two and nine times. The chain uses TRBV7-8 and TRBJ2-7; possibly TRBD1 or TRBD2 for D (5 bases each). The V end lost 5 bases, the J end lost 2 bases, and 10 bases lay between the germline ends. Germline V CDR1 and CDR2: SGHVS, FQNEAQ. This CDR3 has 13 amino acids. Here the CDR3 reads CASSPGRAYEQYF. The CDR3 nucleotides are TGTGCCAGCAGCCCGGGACGGGCCTACGAGCAGTACTTC.

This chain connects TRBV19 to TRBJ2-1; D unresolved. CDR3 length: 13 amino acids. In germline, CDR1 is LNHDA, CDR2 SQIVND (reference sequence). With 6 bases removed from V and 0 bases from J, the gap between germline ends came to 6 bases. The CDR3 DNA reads TGTGCCAGTAGCCGCAACTCCTACAATGAGCAGTTCTTC. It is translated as CASSRNSYNEQFF.

The CDR3 nucleotides read TGTGCCAGCAGCGTACAAGGACAGGGGGTTGATACGCAGTATTTT. It yields the protein CASSVQGQGVDTQYF. V usage is TRBV9 and J usage is TRBJ2-3; 10 nucleotides match TRBD1. The CDR3 is 15 residues long. Germline V gives CDR1 SGDLS, CDR2 YYNGEE. With 1 base clipped from V and 6 bases from J, the junction kept 5 bases outside the gene matches.

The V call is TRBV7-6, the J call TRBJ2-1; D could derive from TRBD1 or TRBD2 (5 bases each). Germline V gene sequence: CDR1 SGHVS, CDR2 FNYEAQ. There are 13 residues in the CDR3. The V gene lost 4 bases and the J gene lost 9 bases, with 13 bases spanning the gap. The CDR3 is CASSSTAGTEQFF. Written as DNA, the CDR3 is TGTGCCAGCAGCTCCACCGCAGGGACTGAGCAGTTCTTC.

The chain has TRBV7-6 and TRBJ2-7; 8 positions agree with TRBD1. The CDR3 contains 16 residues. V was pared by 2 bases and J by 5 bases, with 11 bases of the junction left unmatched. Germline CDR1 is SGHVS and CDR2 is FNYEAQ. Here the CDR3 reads CASSLRLQGEPDEQYF. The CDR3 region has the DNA TGTGCCAGCAGCTTACGTCTACAGGGGGAGCCGGACGAGCAGTACTTC.

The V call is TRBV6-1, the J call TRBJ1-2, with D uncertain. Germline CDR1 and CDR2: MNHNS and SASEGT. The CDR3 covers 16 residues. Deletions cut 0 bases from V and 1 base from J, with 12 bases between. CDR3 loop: CASSEANGDLNYGYTF. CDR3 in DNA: TGTGCCAGCAGTGAAGCTAACGGGGATCTTAACTATGGCTACACCTTC.

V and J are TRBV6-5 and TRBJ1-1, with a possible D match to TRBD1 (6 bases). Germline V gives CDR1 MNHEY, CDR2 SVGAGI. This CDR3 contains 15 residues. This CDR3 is CVTHRGAREATEAFF. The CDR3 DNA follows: TGTGTCACCCACCGGGGGGCGCGGGAAGCCACTGAAGCTTTCTTT.

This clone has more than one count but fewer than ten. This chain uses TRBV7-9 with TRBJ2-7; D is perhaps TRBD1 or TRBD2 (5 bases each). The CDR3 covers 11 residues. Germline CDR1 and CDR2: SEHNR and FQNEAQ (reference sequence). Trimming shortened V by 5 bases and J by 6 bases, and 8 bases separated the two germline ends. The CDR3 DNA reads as TGTGCCAGCAGCGTAGGGACCGAGCAGTACTTC. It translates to CASSVGTEQYF.

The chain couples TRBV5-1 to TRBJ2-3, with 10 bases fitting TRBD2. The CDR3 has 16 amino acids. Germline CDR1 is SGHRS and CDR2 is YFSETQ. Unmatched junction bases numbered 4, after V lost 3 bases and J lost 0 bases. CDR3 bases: TGCGCCAGCAGCTCGAAGACTAGCGGGAGCACAGATACGCAGTATTTT. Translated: CASSSKTSGSTDTQYF.

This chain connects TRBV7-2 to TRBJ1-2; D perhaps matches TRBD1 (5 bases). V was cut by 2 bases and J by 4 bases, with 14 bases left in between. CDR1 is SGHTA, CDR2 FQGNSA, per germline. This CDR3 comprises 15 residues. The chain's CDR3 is CASSLSLTGFYGYTF. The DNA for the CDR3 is TGTGCCAGCAGCTTATCTCTCACAGGATTCTATGGCTACACCTTC.

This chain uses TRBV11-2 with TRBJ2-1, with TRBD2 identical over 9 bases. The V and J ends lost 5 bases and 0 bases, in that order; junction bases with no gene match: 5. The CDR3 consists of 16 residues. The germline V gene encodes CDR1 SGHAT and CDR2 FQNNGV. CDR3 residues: CASSVPGLASYNEQFF. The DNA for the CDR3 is TGTGCCAGCAGCGTACCGGGACTAGCCTCCTACAATGAGCAGTTCTTC.

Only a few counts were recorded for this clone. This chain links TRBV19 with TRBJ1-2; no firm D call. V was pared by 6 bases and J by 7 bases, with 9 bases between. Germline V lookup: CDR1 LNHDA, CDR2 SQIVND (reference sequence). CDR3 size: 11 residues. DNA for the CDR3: TGTGCCAGTAGCCTATTGGGTGGCTACACCTTC. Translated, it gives CASSLLGGYTF.

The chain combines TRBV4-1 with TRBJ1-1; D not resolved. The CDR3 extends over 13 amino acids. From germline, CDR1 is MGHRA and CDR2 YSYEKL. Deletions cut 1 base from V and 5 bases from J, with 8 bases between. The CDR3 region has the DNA TGCGCCAGCAGCCAAGCGTGGGAAACTGAAGCTTTCTTT. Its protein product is CASSQAWETEAFF.

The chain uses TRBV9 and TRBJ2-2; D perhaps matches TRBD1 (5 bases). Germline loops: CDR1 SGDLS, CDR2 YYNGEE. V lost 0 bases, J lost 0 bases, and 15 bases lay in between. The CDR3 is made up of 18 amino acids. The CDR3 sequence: CASSVARRTHTNTGELFF. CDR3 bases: TGTGCCAGCAGCGTAGCTAGAAGGACACATACGAACACCGGGGAGCTGTTTTTT. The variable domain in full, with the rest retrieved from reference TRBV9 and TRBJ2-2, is DSGVTQTPKHLITATGQRVTLRCSPRSGDLSVYWYQQSLDQGLQFLIQYYNGEERAKGNILERFSAQQFPDLHSELNLSSLELGDSALYFCASSVARRTHTNTGELFFGEGSRLTVL.

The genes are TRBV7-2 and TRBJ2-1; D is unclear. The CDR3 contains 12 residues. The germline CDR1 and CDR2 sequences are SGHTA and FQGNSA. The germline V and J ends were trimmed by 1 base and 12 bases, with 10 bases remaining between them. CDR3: CASSLDSIRQFF. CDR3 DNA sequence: TGTGCCAGCAGCTTAGATAGCATTAGGCAGTTCTTC.